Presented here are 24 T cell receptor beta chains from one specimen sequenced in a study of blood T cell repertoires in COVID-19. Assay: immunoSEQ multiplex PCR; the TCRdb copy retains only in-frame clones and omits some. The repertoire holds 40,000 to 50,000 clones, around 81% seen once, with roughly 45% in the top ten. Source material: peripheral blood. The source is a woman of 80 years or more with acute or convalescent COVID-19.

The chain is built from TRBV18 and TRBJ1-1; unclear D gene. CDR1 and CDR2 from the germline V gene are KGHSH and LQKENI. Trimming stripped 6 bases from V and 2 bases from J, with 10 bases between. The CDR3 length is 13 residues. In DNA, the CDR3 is TGTGCCAGCTCTTCCGGGTCAAACACTGAAGCTTTCTTT. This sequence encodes CASSSGSNTEAFF. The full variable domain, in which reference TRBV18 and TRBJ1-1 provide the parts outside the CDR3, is NAGVMQNPRHLVRRRGQEARLRCSPMKGHSHVYWYRQLPEEGLKFMVYLQKENIIDESGMPKERFSAEFPKEGPSILRIQQVVRGDSAAYFCASSSGSNTEAFFGQGTRLTVV.

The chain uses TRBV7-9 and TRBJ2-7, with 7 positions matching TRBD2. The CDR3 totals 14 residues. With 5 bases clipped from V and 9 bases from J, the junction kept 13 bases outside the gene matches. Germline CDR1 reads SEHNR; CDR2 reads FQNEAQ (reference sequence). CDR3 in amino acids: CASSRRLAGNGQYF. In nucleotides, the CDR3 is TGTGCCAGCAGCCGTAGACTAGCAGGGAACGGGCAGTACTTC.

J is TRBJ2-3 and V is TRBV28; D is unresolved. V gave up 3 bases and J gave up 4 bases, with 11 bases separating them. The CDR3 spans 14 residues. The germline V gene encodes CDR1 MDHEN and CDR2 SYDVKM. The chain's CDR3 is CASSFSSRSDTQYF. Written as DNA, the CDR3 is TGTGCCAGCAGTTTCAGTTCCAGGTCAGATACGCAGTATTTT.

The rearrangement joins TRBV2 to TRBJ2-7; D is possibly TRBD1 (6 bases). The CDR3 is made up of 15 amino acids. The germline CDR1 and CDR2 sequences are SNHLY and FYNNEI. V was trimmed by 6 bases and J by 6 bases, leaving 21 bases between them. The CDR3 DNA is TGTGCCAGCAGCGTCTCCGACGCAACAGGGACCGAGCAGTACTTC. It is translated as CASSVSDATGTEQYF.

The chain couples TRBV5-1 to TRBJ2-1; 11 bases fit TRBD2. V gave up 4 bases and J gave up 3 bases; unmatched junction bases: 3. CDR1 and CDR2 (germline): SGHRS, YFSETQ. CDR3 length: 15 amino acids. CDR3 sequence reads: CASSASGGNYNEQFF. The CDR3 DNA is TGCGCCAGCAGCGCTAGCGGGGGGAACTACAATGAGCAGTTCTTC.

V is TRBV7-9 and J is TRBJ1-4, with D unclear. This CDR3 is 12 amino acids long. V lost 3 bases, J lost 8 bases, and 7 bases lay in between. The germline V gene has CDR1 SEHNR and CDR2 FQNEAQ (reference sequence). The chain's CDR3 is CASSLTGEKLFF. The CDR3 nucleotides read TGTGCCAGCAGCTTGACGGGGGAAAAACTGTTTTTT.

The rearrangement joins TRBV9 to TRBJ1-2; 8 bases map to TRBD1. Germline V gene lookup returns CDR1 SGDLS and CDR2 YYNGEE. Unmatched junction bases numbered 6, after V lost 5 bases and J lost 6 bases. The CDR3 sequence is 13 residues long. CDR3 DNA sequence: TGTGCCAGCAGACCCGGACAGGGTAATGGCTACACCTTC. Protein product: CASRPGQGNGYTF. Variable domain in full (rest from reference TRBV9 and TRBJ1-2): DSGVTQTPKHLITATGQRVTLRCSPRSGDLSVYWYQQSLDQGLQFLIQYYNGEERAKGNILERFSAQQFPDLHSELNLSSLELGDSALYFCASRPGQGNGYTFGSGTRLTVV.

CDR3 loop: CASSLWGGNTGELFF. The CDR3 bases are TGTGCCAGCAGTTTATGGGGGGGGAACACCGGGGAGCTGTTTTTT. The chain joins TRBV27 to TRBJ2-2, with 7 positions matching TRBD2. The CDR3 has 15 residues. Trimming cost V 1 base and J 1 base; bases outside gene matches: 0. Germline V gives CDR1 MNHEY, CDR2 SMNVEV (reference sequence).

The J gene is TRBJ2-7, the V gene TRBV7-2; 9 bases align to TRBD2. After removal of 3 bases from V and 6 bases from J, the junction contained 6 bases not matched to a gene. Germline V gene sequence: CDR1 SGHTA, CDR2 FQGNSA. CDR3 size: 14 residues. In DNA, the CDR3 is TGTGCCAGCAGCTTTAGCGGGGGCCGACGCGAGCAGTACTTC. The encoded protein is CASSFSGGRREQYF. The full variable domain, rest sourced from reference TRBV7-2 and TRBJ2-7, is GAGVSQSPSNKVTEKGKDVELRCDPISGHTALYWYRQSLGQGLEFLIYFQGNSAPDKSGLPSDRFSAERTGGSVSTLTIQRTQQEDSAVYLCASSFSGGRREQYFGPGTRLTVT.

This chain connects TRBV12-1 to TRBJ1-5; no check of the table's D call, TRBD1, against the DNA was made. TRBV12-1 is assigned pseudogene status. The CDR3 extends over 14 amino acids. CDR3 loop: CASSFPGGAQPQHF. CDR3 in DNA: TGTGCCAGCAGCTTCCCAGGGGGCGCCCAGCCCCAGCATTTT.

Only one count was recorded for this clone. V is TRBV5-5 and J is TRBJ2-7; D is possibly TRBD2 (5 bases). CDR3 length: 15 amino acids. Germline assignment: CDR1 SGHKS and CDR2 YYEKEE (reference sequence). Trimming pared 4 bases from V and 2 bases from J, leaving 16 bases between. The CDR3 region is CASSPGGAGPYEQYF. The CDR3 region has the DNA TGTGCCAGCAGCCCCGGAGGCGCAGGACCCTACGAGCAGTACTTC.

CDR3 DNA sequence: TGTGCCAGCAGCGGTCTTCTAGCGGGGGGGAAGAGCTCCTACAATGAGCAGTTCTTC. Translating gives CASSGLLAGGKSSYNEQFF. The rearrangement links TRBV13 to TRBJ2-1; 12 positions match TRBD2. The CDR3 is 19 amino acids. Trimming removed 5 bases from V and 0 bases from J; junction bases left unmatched: 11. Germline V CDR1 and CDR2: PRHDT, FYEKMQ (reference sequence). Based on the CDR3 plus reference TRBV13 and TRBJ2-1, the full variable domain is AAGVIQSPRHLIKEKRETATLKCYPIPRHDTVYWYQQGPGQDPQFLISFYEKMQSDKGSIPDRFSAQQFSDYHSELNMSSLELGDSALYFCASSGLLAGGKSSYNEQFFGPGTRLTVL.

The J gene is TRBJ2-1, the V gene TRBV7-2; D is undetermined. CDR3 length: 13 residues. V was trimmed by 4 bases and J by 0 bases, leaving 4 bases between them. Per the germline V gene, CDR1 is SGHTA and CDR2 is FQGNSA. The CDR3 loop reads CASSSSSYNEQFF. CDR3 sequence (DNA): TGTGCCAGCAGCTCTAGCTCCTACAATGAGCAGTTCTTC. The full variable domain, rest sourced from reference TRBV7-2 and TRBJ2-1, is GAGVSQSPSNKVTEKGKDVELRCDPISGHTALYWYRQSLGQGLEFLIYFQGNSAPDKSGLPSDRFSAERTGGSVSTLTIQRTQQEDSAVYLCASSSSSYNEQFFGPGTRLTVL.

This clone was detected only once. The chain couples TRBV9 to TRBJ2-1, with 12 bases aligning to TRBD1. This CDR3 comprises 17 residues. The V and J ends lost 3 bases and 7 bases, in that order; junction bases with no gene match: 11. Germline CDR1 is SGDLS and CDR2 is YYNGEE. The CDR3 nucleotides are TGTGCCAGCAGCGCTTTAGGGACAGGGGGCCTCCGGAATGAGCAGTTCTTC. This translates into CASSALGTGGLRNEQFF. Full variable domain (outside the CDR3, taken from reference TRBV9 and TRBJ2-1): DSGVTQTPKHLITATGQRVTLRCSPRSGDLSVYWYQQSLDQGLQFLIQYYNGEERAKGNILERFSAQQFPDLHSELNLSSLELGDSALYFCASSALGTGGLRNEQFFGPGTRLTVL.

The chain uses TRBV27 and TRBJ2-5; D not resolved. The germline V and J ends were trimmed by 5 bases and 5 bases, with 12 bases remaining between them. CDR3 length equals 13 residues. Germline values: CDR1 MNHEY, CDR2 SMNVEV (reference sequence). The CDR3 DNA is TGTGCCAGCAGTCCCCTACAGTCGGAGACCCAGTACTTC. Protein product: CASSPLQSETQYF.

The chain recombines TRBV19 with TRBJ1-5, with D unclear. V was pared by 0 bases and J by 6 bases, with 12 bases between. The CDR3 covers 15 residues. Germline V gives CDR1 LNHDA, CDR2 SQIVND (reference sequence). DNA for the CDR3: TGTGCCAGTAGTATAGATCGAGAGGTGGGTCAGCCCCAGCATTTT. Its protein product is CASSIDREVGQPQHF.

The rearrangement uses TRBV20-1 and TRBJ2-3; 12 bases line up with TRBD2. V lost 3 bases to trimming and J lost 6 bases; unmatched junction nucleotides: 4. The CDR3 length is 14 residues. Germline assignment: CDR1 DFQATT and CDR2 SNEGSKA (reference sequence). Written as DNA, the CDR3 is TGCAGTGCTAGTCGGACTAGCGGGGTTGATACGCAGTATTTT. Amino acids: CSASRTSGVDTQYF.

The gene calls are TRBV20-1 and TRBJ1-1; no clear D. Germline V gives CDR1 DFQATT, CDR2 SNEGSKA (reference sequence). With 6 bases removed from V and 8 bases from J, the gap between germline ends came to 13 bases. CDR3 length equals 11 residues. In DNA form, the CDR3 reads TGCAGTGCCTTTAAGCAGGTAGAAGCTTTCTTT. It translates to CSAFKQVEAFF.

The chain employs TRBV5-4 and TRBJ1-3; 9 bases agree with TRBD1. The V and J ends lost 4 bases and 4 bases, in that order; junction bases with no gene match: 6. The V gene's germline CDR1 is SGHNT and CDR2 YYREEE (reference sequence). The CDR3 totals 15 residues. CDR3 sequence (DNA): TGTGCCAGCAGCGCGGGACAGGGACGAGGAAACACCATATATTTT. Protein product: CASSAGQGRGNTIYF.

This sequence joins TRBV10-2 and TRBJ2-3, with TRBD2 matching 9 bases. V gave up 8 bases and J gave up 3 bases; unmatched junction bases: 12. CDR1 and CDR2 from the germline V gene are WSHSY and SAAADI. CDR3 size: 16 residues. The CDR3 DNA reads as TGCGCCAGCTCTTTGGTAGGGCGGGGGGGGACAGATACGCAGTATTTT. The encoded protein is CASSLVGRGGTDTQYF.

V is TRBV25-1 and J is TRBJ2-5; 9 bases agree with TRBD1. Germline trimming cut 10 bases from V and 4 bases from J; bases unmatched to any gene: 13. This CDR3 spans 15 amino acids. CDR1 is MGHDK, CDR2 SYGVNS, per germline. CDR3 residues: CATEGGGQGVETQYF. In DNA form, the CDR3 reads TGTGCCACCGAGGGGGGGGGACAGGGTGTAGAGACCCAGTACTTC.

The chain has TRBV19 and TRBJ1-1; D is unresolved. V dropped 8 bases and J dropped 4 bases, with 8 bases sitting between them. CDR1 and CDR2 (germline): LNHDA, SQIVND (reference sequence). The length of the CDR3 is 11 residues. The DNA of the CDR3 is TGTGCCAGTTTAGAGGGCACTGAAGCTTTCTTT. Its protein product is CASLEGTEAFF.

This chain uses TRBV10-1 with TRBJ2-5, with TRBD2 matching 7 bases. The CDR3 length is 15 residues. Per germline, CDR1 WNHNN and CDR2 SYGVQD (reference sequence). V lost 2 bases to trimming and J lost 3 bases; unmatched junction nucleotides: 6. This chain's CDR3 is CASSETYGGKETQYF. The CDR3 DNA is TGCGCCAGCAGTGAGACCTACGGGGGGAAAGAGACCCAGTACTTC.

The CDR3 bases are TGTGCCAGTAGTACCTTGAGACTAGCGGGGGAAGAGACCCAGTACTTC. This encodes CASSTLRLAGEETQYF. The chain couples TRBV19 to TRBJ2-5; TRBD2 agrees at 12 bases. Per germline, CDR1 LNHDA and CDR2 SQIVND (reference sequence). The CDR3 length is 16 residues. Germline trimming cut 4 bases from V and 3 bases from J; bases unmatched to any gene: 6.